This T cell receptor (beta chain) was documented in a study of T cell repertoires in cytomegalovirus infection. Study background: Indications of both CMV infection and matching HLA type were provided by public TCR beta signatures.

General study points: The study found HLA-C-restricted CMV-specific TCR beta clonotypes dominating the ex vivo response.

This clonotype was seen only a few times. The antigen remains unidentified. The V end lost 4 bases, the J end lost 8 bases, and 14 bases lay between the germline ends. The CDR3 spans 13 residues. Germline V gene sequence: CDR1 MNHEY, CDR2 SVGEGT. One entry per CDR3 protein results from TCRdb running MiXCR on the reads. Of about 180,000 distinct CDR3 sequences in the sample, roughly 14% were seen once. Material for sequencing was PBMCs. This receptor was obtained from a human donor in good health (CMV status not recorded). Some clones in this sample may be carry-over from other donors' samples. J is TRBJ1-1 and V is TRBV6-2 or TRBV6-3; D is unclear. The CDR3 nucleotides are TGTGCCAGCAGTTCACCTGTGGAGCTAGAAGCTTTCTTT. This gives the protein CASSSPVELEAFF.